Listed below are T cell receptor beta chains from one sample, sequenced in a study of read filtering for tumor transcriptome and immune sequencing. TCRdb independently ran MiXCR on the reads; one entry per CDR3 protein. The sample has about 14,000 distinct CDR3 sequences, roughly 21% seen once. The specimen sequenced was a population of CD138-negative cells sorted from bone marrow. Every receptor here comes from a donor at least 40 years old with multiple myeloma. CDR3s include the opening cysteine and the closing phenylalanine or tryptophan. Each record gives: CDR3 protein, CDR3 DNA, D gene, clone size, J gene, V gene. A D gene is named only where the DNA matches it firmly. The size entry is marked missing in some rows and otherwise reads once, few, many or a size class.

CASSQDHGSSNSPLHF TGTGCCAGCAGCCAAGATCACGGTTCAAGCAATTCACCCCTCCACTTT NA many TRBJ1-6 TRBV3-1
CASSERLSRSDTQHF TGTGCCAGCAGTGAAAGGTTGTCTAGATCAGATACGCAGCATTTT NA NA TRBJ1-5 TRBV2
CSVEGGTGGIETQYF TGCAGCGTTGAGGGAGGGACAGGGGGGATTGAGACCCAGTACTTC TRBD1 NA TRBJ2-5 TRBV29-1
CASSQEGRLGYEQYF TGTGCCAGCAGCCAAGAGGGACGTCTCGGCTACGAGCAGTACTTC NA many TRBJ2-7 TRBV3-1
CATSRDGRNTEAFF TGTGCCACCAGCAGAGATGGCAGAAACACTGAAGCTTTCTTT NA few TRBJ1-1 TRBV15
CSAPGRGGRETQYF TGCAGTGCGCCCGGGAGGGGGGGCCGCGAGACCCAGTACTTC TRBD2 NA TRBJ2-5 TRBV20-1
CASSFLWGADTQYF TGTGCCAGCAGCTTTCTGTGGGGAGCAGATACGCAGTATTTT NA many TRBJ2-3 TRBV11-2
CASSLGTTSTDTQYF TGTGCCAGCAGCCTAGGGACTACTAGCACAGATACGCAGTATTTT TRBD2 few TRBJ2-3 TRBV4-2
CASSYMASGLNNEQFF TGTGCCAGCAGTTACATGGCTAGCGGGCTAAACAATGAGCAGTTCTTC TRBD2 NA TRBJ2-1 TRBV6-1
CASLGSPTLGTGELFF TGCGCCAGCCTCGGCAGCCCCACCCTGGGAACCGGGGAGCTGTTTTTT NA many TRBJ2-2 TRBV10-2
CSARDATQTDGYTF TGCAGTGCTAGAGATGCCACGCAGACAGATGGCTACACCTTC NA NA TRBJ1-2 TRBV20-1
CASSLGPGVDEQYF TGCGCCAGCAGCTTGGGACCGGGGGTCGACGAGCAGTACTTC NA NA TRBJ2-7 TRBV5-1
CASKWDASYNEQFF TGTGCCAGCAAGTGGGATGCCTCCTACAATGAGCAGTTCTTC NA NA TRBJ2-1 TRBV2
CASSPYGGESNTGELFF TGTGCCAGCAGCCCATACGGGGGGGAATCGAACACCGGGGAGCTGTTTTTT TRBD2 NA TRBJ2-2 TRBV13
CASKQDRFSTDTQYF TGTGCCAGCAAGCAGGACAGGTTTAGCACAGATACGCAGTATTTT TRBD1 NA TRBJ2-3 TRBV2
CASSDDRVWNTEAFF TGTGCCAGCAGTGATGACAGGGTCTGGAACACTGAAGCTTTCTTT TRBD1 many TRBJ1-1 TRBV25-1